The entry that follows covers one T cell receptor beta chain sequence. The antigen is undetermined. The deep-level immunoSEQ assay was used. Sequencing was performed with immunoSEQ multiplex PCR; in TCRdb, only in-frame clones are kept and a portion is missing. The table has around 530,000 clones, roughly 79% seen once. This specimen comes from a study of shared clonotypes between healthy human individuals. Study overall: In total, the donors were a couple of women and a few men aged 18 to 49.

The healthy adult donors were HIV-negative and reported no recent acute infections or vaccinations. V was trimmed by 2 bases and J by 6 bases, leaving 11 bases between them. The CDR3 spans 14 residues. The germline V gene has CDR1 MRHNA and CDR2 SNTAGT. Points from the study as a whole: Limitation of the genetic and exposure-history diversity represented came from the few donors.

This TCR was sampled from a woman between 40 and 55 years old in good health. Some clones in this sample may be carry-over from other donors' samples. The chain combines TRBV6-4 with TRBJ2-1; maybe TRBD1 (6 bases). Sequenced sample: PBMCs. The chain's CDR3 is CASSDGGDINEQFF. DNA for the CDR3: TGTGCCAGCAGTGACGGGGGCGATATCAATGAGCAGTTCTTC.